A single sample gave rise to the 29 T cell receptor beta chains below, sequenced in a study of blood T cell repertoires in COVID-19. Profiled with immunoSEQ multiplex PCR; TCRdb holds only in-frame clones, not every one. The table has more than 250,000 clones, approximately 85% seen once. Sequenced input: peripheral blood. These receptors were collected from a woman between 50 and 59 years old with acute or convalescent COVID-19.

The V gene is TRBV20-1, the J gene TRBJ2-3; D perhaps matches TRBD2 (7 bases). The V end was cut by 3 bases, the J end by 5 bases, with 18 bases between. Germline V gene data show CDR1 as DFQATT and CDR2 as SNEGSKA (reference sequence). The CDR3 is 15 amino acids. The CDR3 loop is CSASNAGEGGDTQYF. CDR3 nucleotides: TGCAGTGCTAGTAATGCGGGAGAGGGGGGAGATACGCAGTATTTT.

The rearrangement uses TRBV6-6 and TRBJ2-3, with 12 bases matching TRBD2. Unmatched junction bases numbered 5, after V lost 5 bases and J lost 5 bases. This CDR3 is 15 amino acids long. In germline, CDR1 is MNHNY, CDR2 SVGAGI (reference sequence). The CDR3: CASSNLAGGGDTQYF. The CDR3 bases are TGTGCCAGCAGTAATCTAGCGGGAGGGGGAGATACGCAGTATTTT.

This clone was detected once. J is TRBJ2-7 and V is TRBV29-1, with TRBD1 as a possible D gene (6 bases). V gave up 5 bases and J gave up 5 bases, with 13 bases separating them. There are 12 residues in the CDR3. Germline V gene sequence: CDR1 SQVTM, CDR2 ANQGSEA. CDR3 bases: TGCAGCGTTTTTAAGGGGGTCAACGAGCAGTACTTC. Translated: CSVFKGVNEQYF.

This chain uses TRBV5-5 with TRBJ2-1; 10 bases agree with TRBD2. The CDR3 sequence is 15 residues long. The J segment lost 6 bases and the V segment lost 5 bases, leaving 8 bases of the junction unmatched. Germline CDR1 is SGHKS and CDR2 is YYEKEE (reference sequence). CDR3 in DNA: TGTGCCAGCAGGACACTAGCGGGATCGGGCAATGAGCAGTTCTTC. Amino acid sequence: CASRTLAGSGNEQFF. The full variable domain, with the rest looked up from reference TRBV5-5 and TRBJ2-1, is DAGVTQSPTHLIKTRGQQVTLRCSPISGHKSVSWYQQVLGQGPQFIFQYYEKEERGRGNFPDRFSARQFPNYSSELNVNALLLGDSALYLCASRTLAGSGNEQFFGPGTRLTVL.

The CDR3 DNA follows: TGCGCCAGCAGCTTGGCCGGGACTAGCGTAACCTACGAGCAGTACTTC. Amino acids: CASSLAGTSVTYEQYF. V gene TRBV5-1 combines with J gene TRBJ2-7; TRBD2 matches at 10 bases. The J segment lost 2 bases and the V segment lost 0 bases, leaving 5 bases of the junction unmatched. Germline V gene data show CDR1 as SGHRS and CDR2 as YFSETQ. The CDR3 loop spans 16 amino acids. The complete variable domain, with remaining parts taken from reference TRBV5-1 and TRBJ2-7, reads KAGVTQTPRYLIKTRGQQVTLSCSPISGHRSVSWYQQTPGQGLQFLFEYFSETQRNKGNFPGRFSGRQFSNSRSEMNVSTLELGDSALYLCASSLAGTSVTYEQYFGPGTRLTVT.

The chain carries TRBV18 and TRBJ2-7, with D perhaps TRBD2 (5 bases). The CDR3 is 14 residues long. Germline CDR1 is KGHSH and CDR2 is LQKENI. V was trimmed by 6 bases and J by 2 bases, leaving 14 bases between them. Here the CDR3 reads CASSQALEAYEQYF. The DNA of the CDR3 is TGTGCCAGCTCCCAGGCACTAGAGGCCTACGAGCAGTACTTC.

Written as DNA, the CDR3 is TGTGCCAGCAGCTTTGGACTAGCGGGAGGAGAGACCCAGTACTTC. This translates into CASSFGLAGGETQYF. The rearrangement joins TRBV5-6 to TRBJ2-5; 14 bases line up with TRBD2. J lost 4 bases, V lost 2 bases, and 1 base had no gene match. The CDR3 has 15 residues. The germline V gene has CDR1 SGHDT and CDR2 YYEEEE.

The rearrangement uses TRBV7-7 and TRBJ2-1; 8 nucleotides match TRBD1. The CDR3 length is 14 residues. Germline V gene lookup returns CDR1 SSHAT and CDR2 FNYEAQ (reference sequence). After removal of 5 bases from V and 9 bases from J, the junction contained 9 bases not matched to a gene. The CDR3 DNA reads TGTGCCAGCAGCCCAACCCCAGGGGGCGGTGAGCAGTTCTTC. Encoded protein: CASSPTPGGGEQFF.

The chain recombines TRBV2 with TRBJ1-6, with D unclear. V was pared by 6 bases and J by 0 bases, with 9 bases between. The CDR3 covers 15 residues. The germline CDR1 and CDR2 sequences are SNHLY and FYNNEI. The CDR3 here is CASSQQSSYNSPLHF. The DNA of the CDR3 is TGTGCCAGCAGCCAACAGAGCTCCTATAATTCACCCCTCCACTTT.

The rearrangement uses TRBV27 and TRBJ1-1; D is ambiguous. There are 13 residues in the CDR3. Per the germline V gene, CDR1 is MNHEY and CDR2 is SMNVEV (reference sequence). Trimming removed 3 bases at V and 3 bases at J, with 8 bases between. In DNA form, the CDR3 reads TGTGCCAGCAGTTTCTCCCTATACACTGAAGCTTTCTTT. It specifies CASSFSLYTEAFF.

This clone has a single count. The chain recombines TRBV2 with TRBJ1-2, with D unresolved. Per the germline V gene, CDR1 is SNHLY and CDR2 is FYNNEI. Trimming removed 4 bases at V and 1 base at J, with 7 bases between. The CDR3 contains 13 residues. The CDR3 is CASSAQINYGYTF. The CDR3 DNA follows: TGTGCCAGCAGTGCCCAGATTAACTATGGCTACACCTTC. Combining the CDR3 with reference TRBV2 and TRBJ1-2 gives the whole variable domain EPEVTQTPSHQVTQMGQEVILRCVPISNHLYFYWYRQILGQKVEFLVSFYNNEISEKSEIFDDQFSVERPDGSNFTLKIRSTKLEDSAMYFCASSAQINYGYTFGSGTRLTVV.

In this sample, this clone turned up a few times. CDR3 bases: TGTGCCAGCAGCGCAACAGGGTTCTACAATGAGCAGTTCTTC. Its protein product is CASSATGFYNEQFF. This sequence joins TRBV9 and TRBJ2-1; TRBD1 is a possible D gene (6 bases). The CDR3 contains 14 residues. Germline V gives CDR1 SGDLS, CDR2 YYNGEE. Trimming cost V 3 bases and J 3 bases, with 10 bases left between them.

The chain has TRBV7-2 and TRBJ1-2, with D possibly being TRBD1 (6 bases). There are 18 residues in the CDR3. Germline CDR1 SGHTA, CDR2 FQGNSA. Trimming cost V 4 bases and J 3 bases, with 24 bases left between them. Here the CDR3 reads CASSSPDRQGIFDYGYTF. The CDR3 coding sequence is TGTGCCAGCAGCTCACCCGATCGGCAGGGGATATTTGACTATGGCTACACCTTC.

CDR3: CASSPETGIGGTEAFF. DNA for the CDR3: TGTGCCAGCTCGCCTGAAACAGGGATCGGTGGCACTGAAGCTTTCTTT. The V call is TRBV18, the J call TRBJ1-1; weak D call: TRBD1 (6 bases). V was clipped by 6 bases and J by 4 bases, with 21 bases between them. Germline V gene lookup returns CDR1 KGHSH and CDR2 LQKENI. CDR3 length equals 16 residues.

The rearrangement joins TRBV7-2 to TRBJ2-3; D unresolved. Germline V gene lookup returns CDR1 SGHTA and CDR2 FQGNSA. The CDR3 consists of 13 residues. Deletions cut 3 bases from V and 6 bases from J, with 10 bases between. Written as DNA, the CDR3 is TGTGCCAGCAGCTTCGGGTTGGGTGATACGCAGTATTTT. This sequence encodes CASSFGLGDTQYF. The full variable domain, its missing parts supplied by reference TRBV7-2 and TRBJ2-3, is GAGVSQSPSNKVTEKGKDVELRCDPISGHTALYWYRQSLGQGLEFLIYFQGNSAPDKSGLPSDRFSAERTGGSVSTLTIQRTQQEDSAVYLCASSFGLGDTQYFGPGTRLTVL.

The chain couples TRBV11-3 to TRBJ2-5; TRBD2 is a possible D gene (5 bases). The germline CDR1 and CDR2 sequences are SGHNT and YENEEA. Trimming removed 5 bases at V and 6 bases at J, with 13 bases between. The CDR3 has 13 amino acids. This chain's CDR3 is CASSPGVGKTQYF. The DNA of the CDR3 is TGTGCCAGCAGCCCCGGGGTAGGGAAGACCCAGTACTTC. Supplemented by reference TRBV11-3 and TRBJ2-5, the full variable domain reads EAGVVQSPRYKIIEKKQPVAFWCNPISGHNTLYWYLQNLGQGPELLIRYENEEAVDDSQLPKDRFSAERLKGVDSTLKIQPAELGDSAVYLCASSPGVGKTQYFGPGTRLLVL.

The gene calls are TRBV6-5 and TRBJ2-2; TRBD2 matches at 11 bases. Germline loops: CDR1 MNHEY, CDR2 SVGAGI. V shed 9 bases, J shed 0 bases, and the junction held 3 bases outside the gene matches. The CDR3 has 15 residues. CDR3 bases: TGTGCCAGTGTAGCGGGAGGGCCGAACACCGGGGAGCTGTTTTTT. It specifies CASVAGGPNTGELFF.

The chain uses TRBV4-2 and TRBJ1-3; 9 bases are a match to TRBD1. Germline values: CDR1 LGHNA, CDR2 YNFKEQ. V lost 1 base and J lost 0; bases outside the gene matches: 4. This CDR3 region has 17 residues. CDR3 nucleotide sequence: TGTGCCAGCAGCCAAGTGGGGACAGGGTCCTCTGGAAACACCATATATTTT. As protein: CASSQVGTGSSGNTIYF.

This chain uses TRBV30 with TRBJ1-4, with D possibly being TRBD1 (5 bases). The CDR3 runs 13 residues. Deletions cut 5 bases from V and 5 bases from J, with 12 bases between. Germline CDR1 GTSNPN, CDR2 SVGIG (reference sequence). This CDR3 is CAWGRGPNEKLFF. The CDR3 DNA is TGTGCCTGGGGGCGGGGCCCCAATGAAAAACTGTTTTTT.

The rearrangement joins TRBV5-8 to TRBJ2-1; no clear D gene. Germline values: CDR1 SGHTS, CDR2 YDEGEE. The CDR3 loop spans 18 amino acids. Trimming removed 0 bases at V and 3 bases at J, with 19 bases between. CDR3: CASSLGQQSRRSYNEQFF. The CDR3, as DNA: TGTGCCAGCAGCTTGGGGCAGCAATCCCGGCGGAGCTACAATGAGCAGTTCTTC.

V is TRBV7-3 and J is TRBJ2-5; maybe TRBD2 (5 bases). Germline-derived CDR1 and CDR2 are SGHTA and FQGTGA. This CDR3 region has 15 residues. Trimming left V 4 bases short and J 1 base short, with 13 bases between. The CDR3 nucleotides read TGTGCCAGCAGCTCTAGCCCGGGTCCCCAAGAGACCCAGTACTTC. Translated: CASSSSPGPQETQYF.

J is TRBJ2-1 and V is TRBV6-2 or TRBV6-3; 12 bases match TRBD2. V shed 5 bases and J 7 bases; nucleotides not matched to a gene: 6. CDR1 MNHEY and CDR2 SVGEGT come from the germline V gene. CDR3 length: 15 amino acids. Here the CDR3 DNA reads TGTGCCAGCAGTACCCGGACTAGCGGGATGAATGAGCAGTTCTTC. Protein: CASSTRTSGMNEQFF.

This chain links TRBV7-2 with TRBJ1-3, with D perhaps matching TRBD1 (5 bases). The germline gives CDR1 SGHTA, CDR2 FQGNSA. The V and J ends lost 4 bases and 2 bases respectively, with 15 bases between them. CDR3 length: 16 residues. CDR3 sequence: CASSSQGGGTGNTIYF. DNA of the CDR3: TGTGCCAGCAGCTCTCAAGGCGGGGGGACTGGAAACACCATATATTTT.

The rearrangement links TRBV7-8 to TRBJ1-6, with 9 bases lining up with TRBD1. The germline CDR1 and CDR2 sequences are SGHVS and FQNEAQ. The CDR3 extends over 16 amino acids. V gave up 4 bases and J gave up 3 bases; unmatched junction bases: 4. The CDR3 loop reads CASSSGTGIYNSPLHF. CDR3 DNA: TGTGCCAGCAGCTCCGGGACAGGGATCTATAATTCACCCCTCCACTTT.

This chain uses TRBV7-2 with TRBJ1-2, with D perhaps TRBD1 (5 bases). This CDR3 has 14 amino acids. V lost 8 bases, J lost 0 bases, and 13 bases lay in between. Germline V gives CDR1 SGHTA, CDR2 FQGNSA. CDR3 region: CASHGGRTNYGYTF. The CDR3 nucleotides read TGTGCCAGCCACGGGGGACGGACTAACTATGGCTACACCTTC.

The chain has TRBV7-3 and TRBJ2-2; the match to TRBD1 covers 8 bases. CDR1 and CDR2 (germline): SGHTA, FQGTGA. The CDR3 length is 14 residues. V trimming: 5 bases; J trimming: 7 bases; junction bases outside the gene matches: 6. CDR3 in DNA: TGTGCCAGCAGCATCTCAGGGGGCGGCGGGGAGCTGTTTTTT. This translates into CASSISGGGGELFF.

V and J are TRBV7-8 and TRBJ2-1; 7 positions agree with TRBD2. V shed 4 bases, J shed 3 bases, and the junction held 9 bases outside the gene matches. There are 16 residues in the CDR3. Germline V gene data show CDR1 as SGHVS and CDR2 as FQNEAQ. Written as DNA, the CDR3 is TGTGCCAGCAGCTATTGGGAGGGACTACGCTACAATGAGCAGTTCTTC. It is translated as CASSYWEGLRYNEQFF.

The V call is TRBV28, the J call TRBJ2-7; TRBD1 agrees at 7 bases. This CDR3 has 14 residues. Germline trimming cut 6 bases from V and 2 bases from J; bases unmatched to any gene: 7. CDR1 is MDHEN, CDR2 SYDVKM, per germline. CDR3 amino acids: CASRKTGITYEQYF. The CDR3 DNA reads as TGTGCCAGCAGAAAGACAGGGATAACCTACGAGCAGTACTTC.

The sample holds a few counts of this clone. V usage is TRBV5-4 and J usage is TRBJ2-1, with 8 bases lining up with TRBD2. The germline gives CDR1 SGHNT, CDR2 YYREEE (reference sequence). The CDR3 spans 15 residues. The trim removed 0 bases at V and 4 bases at J, leaving 3 bases unmatched. The CDR3 here is CASSLGPGGYNEQFF. DNA of the CDR3: TGTGCCAGCAGCTTGGGCCCGGGGGGGTACAATGAGCAGTTCTTC.